These T cell receptor beta chains were read from a single sample in a study of T cells in Graves' hyperthyroidism and ophthalmopathy. Each CDR3 protein is one row after TCRdb ran MiXCR on the multiplex PCR reads. The profile covers approximately 620,000 distinct CDR3 sequences, with around 15% appearing a single time and less than 3.5% taken by the ten largest. Sequences were obtained from blood. The origin of the receptors is a woman aged 40-49 years with Graves' ophthalmopathy. The CDR3 runs from the conserved cysteine through the conserved F or W. D genes are given only for firm matches. Not every row has a clone size; where given, it reads once, few, many or a size class.

V,size,D,J,DNA,CDR3
TRBV11-2,many,TRBD1,TRBJ2-7,TGTGCCAGCAGCCCCCAGGGGACAGGCTCCTACGAGCAGTACTTC,CASSPQGTGSYEQYF
TRBV11-1,few,TRBD1,TRBJ1-2,TGTGCCAGCAGCTTACGGGGACAGCCTGGCTACACCTTC,CASSLRGQPGYTF
TRBV12-3/TRBV12-4,many,.,TRBJ1-6,TGTGCCAGCAGTTTAGGGCAGAATTCACCCCTCCACTTT,CASSLGQNSPLHF
TRBV20-1,.,TRBD2,TRBJ2-3,TGCAGTGCCCCCAGCAGACTAGCAGACACAGATACGCAGTATTTT,CSAPSRLADTDTQYF
TRBV28,many,TRBD1,TRBJ2-7,TGTGCCAGCAGAAGGGACAGGGGCCACGAGCAGTACTTC,CASRRDRGHEQYF
TRBV5-1,.,.,TRBJ2-2,TGCGCCAGCAGCTTCGGGCCGGCTTTCGCCGGGGAGCTGTTTTTT,CASSFGPAFAGELFF
TRBV12-3/TRBV12-4,many,.,TRBJ1-6,TGTGCCAGCAGTTGGACGGGTAATTCACCCCTCCACTTT,CASSWTGNSPLHF
TRBV7-9,many,.,TRBJ2-2,TGTGCCAGCAGCCCCAGGGGTGGAACGAACACCGGGGAGCTGTTTTTT,CASSPRGGTNTGELFF
TRBV7-2,many,.,TRBJ1-1,TGTGCCAGCAGCATCCGACAGGCTGAAGCTTTCTTT,CASSIRQAEAFF
TRBV27,.,TRBD1,TRBJ2-3,TGTGCCAGCAGTTACACCCCGGGACAGAGATCAAATACGCAGTATTTT,CASSYTPGQRSNTQYF
TRBV6-1,few,TRBD2,TRBJ2-1,TGTGCCAGCACCCTTACTAGCGGCAGTGGGTTTGAGCAGTTCTTC,CASTLTSGSGFEQFF
TRBV27,many,TRBD1,TRBJ1-2,TGTGCCAGCAGTCCCGGGACAGGGGCGTATGGCTACACCTTC,CASSPGTGAYGYTF
TRBV6-1,many,.,TRBJ2-7,TGTGCCAGCACGGGGGCGTTCCGCGAGCAGTACTTC,CASTGAFREQYF
TRBV6-1,many,.,TRBJ2-5,TGTGCCAGCAGTCCCTCGTATTCCCGCGGCCAAGAGACCCAGTACTTC,CASSPSYSRGQETQYF
TRBV4-1,.,TRBD2,TRBJ2-3,TGCGCCAGCAAGACTAGGGAGGGGACAGATACGCAGTATTTT,CASKTREGTDTQYF
TRBV20-1,few,.,TRBJ1-2,TGCAGTGCCCCTAGCGGTAACTATGGCTACGCCTTC,CSAPSGNYGYAF
TRBV20-1,many,.,TRBJ2-1,TGCAGTGCTAGAATGGCGTACAATGAGCAGTTCTTC,CSARMAYNEQFF
TRBV20-1,.,TRBD1,TRBJ1-5,TGCAGTGCTCCTCAGGGGGCGCCGGATCAGCCCCAGCATTTT,CSAPQGAPDQPQHF
TRBV6-5,.,TRBD1,TRBJ1-6,TGTGCCAGCAGTTACTCGAGGACAGGGGTTGACTCACCCCTCCACTTT,CASSYSRTGVDSPLHF
TRBV20-1,many,TRBD2,TRBJ2-1,TGCAGTGCCCCCCCTAGCGGGGGGGCCGACGAGCAGTTCTTC,CSAPPSGGADEQFF
TRBV12-3/TRBV12-4,many,.,TRBJ2-3,TGTGCCAGCAGTAGGTCTATTTGGGCCACCTCAAGGGCAGATACGCAGTATTTT,CASSRSIWATSRADTQYF
TRBV28,many,.,TRBJ1-5,TGTGCCAGCAGTTTCTCGGCAGGTAGTCAGCCCCAGCATTTT,CASSFSAGSQPQHF
TRBV6-1,few,.,TRBJ1-5,TGTGCCAGCAGTGAAGTAGGGTTTAGCAATCAGCCCCAGCATTTT,CASSEVGFSNQPQHF
TRBV28,few,.,TRBJ2-3,TGTGCCAGCAGTTTGCCGGAGACAGATACGCAGTATTTT,CASSLPETDTQYF
TRBV20-1,many,.,TRBJ1-1,TGCAGTGCTAGTGGCCGGGCTCAGAACACTGAAGCTTTCTTT,CSASGRAQNTEAFF
TRBV12-3/TRBV12-4,few,TRBD1,TRBJ1-4,TGTGCCAGCAGTCCAGGACAGGTTTTCGGTGAAAAACTGTTTTTT,CASSPGQVFGEKLFF
TRBV28,many,.,TRBJ1-2,TGTGCCAGCAGACACCTTAAGGGTTGGGGCTACACCTTC,CASRHLKGWGYTF
TRBV2,few,TRBD1,TRBJ2-5,TGTGCCAGCAGGGGACAGCTAGAAGGGGAGACCCAGTACTTC,CASRGQLEGETQYF
TRBV7-9,many,TRBD1,TRBJ2-7,TGTGCCAGCAGCCTCCCGGGACAGGGAGCCTACGAGCAGTACTTC,CASSLPGQGAYEQYF
TRBV4-1,few,.,TRBJ1-4,TGCGCCAGCAGCCTCACCATAGCAACTAATGAAAAACTGGTTTTT,CASSLTIATNEKLVF
TRBV11-2,many,TRBD2,TRBJ2-7,TGTGCCAGCAGCTCTATAGCGGGAGGGCCGGTCCACGAGCAGTACTTC,CASSSIAGGPVHEQYF
TRBV18,many,TRBD1,TRBJ1-1,TGTGCCAGCTCACCACCACAGGGGGCTGCTTTCTTT,CASSPPQGAAFF
TRBV13,.,.,TRBJ1-2,TGTGCCAGCAGCTTAACAGGACTCTATGGCTACACCTTC,CASSLTGLYGYTF
TRBV2,once,.,TRBJ2-1,TGTGCCAGCAGTGTTGCAGTCGAGCAGTTCTTC,CASSVAVEQFF
TRBV11-2,many,TRBD1,TRBJ1-6,TGTGCCAGCAGCCCCAGGACAGGGGCAATTACGTACGGTTCACCCCTCCACTTT,CASSPRTGAITYGSPLHF
TRBV6-1,.,.,TRBJ1-2,TGTGCCAGCAGCCAACAGGGCGTTAACTATGGCTACACCTTC,CASSQQGVNYGYTF
TRBV20-1,many,.,TRBJ2-1,TGCAGTGCTAGACCGAGCTTCACCTACAATGAGCAGTTCTTC,CSARPSFTYNEQFF
TRBV19,few,TRBD1,TRBJ1-1,TGTGCCAGTAGAAGGGACAGGGCCCAAACTGAAGCTTTCTTT,CASRRDRAQTEAFF
TRBV12-3/TRBV12-4,.,TRBD1,TRBJ1-5,TGTGCCAGCAGTTTACAGGGGGGGGTTAATCAGCCCCAGCATTTT,CASSLQGGVNQPQHF
TRBV5-1,few,TRBD2,TRBJ2-1,TGCGCCAGCAGCTCTAGCGGGACGGGGATGAGTGAGCAGTTCTTC,CASSSSGTGMSEQFF
TRBV12-3/TRBV12-4,.,TRBD1,TRBJ2-2,TGTGCCACCCGGACAGGAAGGGGCACCGGGGAGCTGTTTTTT,CATRTGRGTGELFF
TRBV5-4,.,TRBD1,TRBJ1-1,TGTGCCAGCAGCCTCCGGGACAGGGGGGCTTTCTTT,CASSLRDRGAFF